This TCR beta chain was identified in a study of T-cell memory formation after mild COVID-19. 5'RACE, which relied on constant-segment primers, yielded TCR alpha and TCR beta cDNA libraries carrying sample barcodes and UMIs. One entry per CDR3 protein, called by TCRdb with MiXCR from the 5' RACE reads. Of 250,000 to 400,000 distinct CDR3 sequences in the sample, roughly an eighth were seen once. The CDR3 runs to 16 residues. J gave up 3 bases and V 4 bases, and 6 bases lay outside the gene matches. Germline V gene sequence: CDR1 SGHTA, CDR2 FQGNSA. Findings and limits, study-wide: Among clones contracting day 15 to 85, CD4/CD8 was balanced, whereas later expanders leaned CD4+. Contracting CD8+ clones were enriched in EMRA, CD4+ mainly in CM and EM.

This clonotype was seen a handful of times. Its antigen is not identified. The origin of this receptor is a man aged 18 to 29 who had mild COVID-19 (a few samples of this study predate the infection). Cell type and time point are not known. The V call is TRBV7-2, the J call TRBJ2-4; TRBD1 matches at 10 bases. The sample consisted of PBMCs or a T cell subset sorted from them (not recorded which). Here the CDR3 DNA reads TGTGCCAGCAGCTACTGGACAGGGGGTGTCAAAAACATTCAGTACTTC. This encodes CASSYWTGGVKNIQYF.